This T cell receptor (beta chain) comes out of a study of shared clonotypes between healthy human individuals. Study at large: Used for every donor were three CD4 naive, three CD4 memory, two CD8 naive and one CD8 memory plate. Findings of the study overall: Clonotype sharing across donors was expected to vary with sequencing depth. Roughly 5% of naive CD4 clonotypes were shared across four donors.

The CDR3 has 13 residues. The V gene's germline CDR1 is MNHEY and CDR2 SMNVEV (reference sequence). The V end lost 7 bases, the J end lost 6 bases, and 15 bases lay between the germline ends. DNA at about 0.2 ug, roughly 27,000 T cell genomes, went into sorted-subset replicate PCRs. TCRdb's copy holds only in-frame clones and misses some; the assay was immunoSEQ multiplex PCR. The sample has over a million clones, roughly 70% seen once. Points on this clone: As yet, its antigen is unknown.

Sample: memory CD4+ T cells sorted from blood. Subset given: CD45RA-negative fraction. The clonotype was recovered from a man between 18 and 29 years old in good health. The rearrangement joins TRBV27 to TRBJ1-1; D is perhaps TRBD1 (6 bases). CDR3 nucleotide sequence: TGTGCCAGCAACCCGACAGGCACACCTGAAGCTTTCTTT. It specifies CASNPTGTPEAFF.